The 19 T cell receptor beta chains in this list originate from one sample, sequenced in a study of regulatory T cells in long-lasting Graves disease. The time point here: persistent/refractory GD, antithyroid drugs over 5 years with positive TRAb. From RNA extracted from PBMCs, the TCR library was made. Building the TCR beta libraries relied on iRepertoire HTBI primers, and CDR3 regions underwent Arm-PCR. TCRdb re-analysed the multiplex PCR reads in MiXCR, keeping a single row per CDR3 protein. The table shows 300,000 to 400,000 distinct CDR3 sequences, with around a fifth occurring only once. The input for sequencing was peripheral blood mononuclear cells (PBMCs), taken when the disease was refractory, from a patient treated with antithyroid drugs. The receptors were sampled from a female donor with Graves disease.

This clonotype appeared many times. This chain uses TRBV11-2 with TRBJ2-5, with D perhaps TRBD2 (7 bases). Germline CDR1 SGHAT, CDR2 FQNNGV. CDR3 length: 14 residues. V was trimmed by 1 base and J by 5 bases, leaving 11 bases between them. DNA for the CDR3: TGTGCCAGCAGCTTAGTTGGGGGGGGCGAGACCCAGTACTTC. Translation: CASSLVGGGETQYF.

This clonotype was recorded only once. V and J are TRBV7-2 and TRBJ2-1; the match to TRBD2 covers 9 bases. Germline CDR1 and CDR2: SGHTA and FQGNSA. CDR3 size: 16 residues. The ends lost 4 bases at V and 1 base at J; junction bases unmatched: 5. For the CDR3, the DNA is TGTGCCAGCAGCTGGCTAGCGGGGACATCCTACAATGAGCAGTTCTTC. Its protein product is CASSWLAGTSYNEQFF.

This clonotype was counted ten times or more. The chain joins TRBV28 to TRBJ1-4; D is undetermined. The germline V and J ends were trimmed by 1 base and 7 bases, with 4 bases remaining between them. The CDR3 loop spans 12 amino acids. Germline V gene data show CDR1 as MDHEN and CDR2 as SYDVKM. CDR3 amino acids: CASSLFPEKLFF. CDR3 coding DNA: TGTGCCAGCAGTTTATTTCCTGAAAAACTGTTTTTT. The full variable domain, completed using reference TRBV28 and TRBJ1-4, is DVKVTQSSRYLVKRTGEKVFLECVQDMDHENMFWYRQDPGLGLRLIYFSYDVKMKEKGDIPEGYSVSREKKERFSLILESASTNQTSMYLCASSLFPEKLFFGSGTQLSVL.

V is TRBV4-1 and J is TRBJ2-3; 7 positions agree with TRBD2. The length of the CDR3 is 18 residues. V gave up 4 bases and J gave up 2 bases; unmatched junction bases: 15. Germline CDR1 reads MGHRA; CDR2 reads YSYEKL. The CDR3 nucleotides are TGCGCCAGCAGCCTAAAGACTCGGCTAGCGGCGAACACAGATACGCAGTATTTT. Protein product: CASSLKTRLAANTDTQYF.

J is TRBJ2-2 and V is TRBV11-3; 11 positions agree with TRBD2. Unmatched junction bases numbered 6, after V lost 5 bases and J lost 1 base. The germline gives CDR1 SGHNT, CDR2 YENEEA. The CDR3 runs 17 residues. The CDR3 is CASSRGLAELNTGELFF. Here the CDR3 DNA reads TGTGCCAGCAGCCGGGGACTAGCGGAACTGAACACCGGGGAGCTGTTTTTT.

Only a few counts were recorded for this clonotype. CDR3 sequence reads: CASSSSSWETQYF. DNA of the CDR3: TGTGCCAGCAGCTCCTCCTCTTGGGAGACCCAGTACTTC. The rearrangement uses TRBV7-2 and TRBJ2-5, with D hard to call. Germline V gives CDR1 SGHTA, CDR2 FQGNSA. The V end lost 4 bases, the J end lost 5 bases, and 11 bases lay between the germline ends. CDR3 length: 13 amino acids.

This clonotype was counted many times. The V call is TRBV28, the J call TRBJ2-4; D might be TRBD2 (6 bases). This CDR3 comprises 15 residues. V was clipped by 5 bases and J by 0 bases, with 11 bases between them. CDR1 is MDHEN, CDR2 SYDVKM, per germline. The CDR3 here is CASSPGELAKNIQYF. CDR3 DNA: TGTGCCAGCAGTCCGGGGGAGCTAGCCAAAAACATTCAGTACTTC.

This clonotype has ten or more counts. The gene calls are TRBV7-3 and TRBJ2-7; 8 positions agree with TRBD1. With 5 bases clipped from V and 5 bases from J, the junction kept 8 bases outside the gene matches. Germline CDR1 is SGHTA and CDR2 is FQGTGA. This CDR3 spans 14 amino acids. The CDR3 DNA reads TGTGCCAGCAGCCCCGGACAGGGTCGGGACGAGCAGTACTTC. Translation: CASSPGQGRDEQYF.

J is TRBJ2-5 and V is TRBV5-4, with 9 positions matching TRBD1. The CDR3 length is 17 residues. V shed 0 bases and J 5 bases; nucleotides not matched to a gene: 11. Looked up from germline, CDR1 is SGHNT and CDR2 is YYREEE (reference sequence). DNA of the CDR3: TGTGCCAGCAGCTTGGCCTTAGGGACAGGGCGGGAGGAGACCCAGTACTTC. This translates into CASSLALGTGREETQYF.

This clonotype showed up just a few times. One end of the junction is discordant with germline, which a read error may explain. The chain carries TRBV7-2 and TRBJ2-2; D gene ambiguous. This CDR3 comprises 15 residues. Germline V gene sequence: CDR1 SGHTA, CDR2 FQGNSA. In nucleotides, the CDR3 is TGTGCCAGCAGCCTAAACGGCCTACTCACCCGGGAGCTGTTTTTT. Its translation: CASSLNGLLTRELFF.

CDR3 nucleotide sequence: TGTGCCAGCAGCTTAATGACCAATGAGCAGTTCTTC. It codes for CASSLMTNEQFF. This chain links TRBV7-8 with TRBJ2-1; D remains unclear. Germline CDR1 and CDR2: SGHVS and FQNEAQ. This CDR3 is 12 amino acids long. The germline V and J ends were trimmed by 2 bases and 6 bases, with 5 bases remaining between them.

A few counts support this clonotype. V gene TRBV9 combines with J gene TRBJ1-2; 12 nucleotides align to TRBD1. The ends lost 2 bases at V and 4 bases at J; junction bases unmatched: 12. The CDR3 contains 18 residues. Per germline, CDR1 SGDLS and CDR2 YYNGEE. The CDR3 spells CASSVGLYGTGGGYGYTF. For the CDR3, the DNA is TGTGCCAGCAGCGTTGGGCTCTACGGGACAGGGGGCGGCTATGGCTACACCTTC.

A few counts support this clonotype. This chain links TRBV3-1 with TRBJ1-2; D uncertain. Trimming pared 0 bases from V and 8 bases from J, leaving 7 bases between. This CDR3 has 12 residues. The germline gives CDR1 LGHDT, CDR2 YNNKEL (reference sequence). The CDR3 nucleotides read TGTGCCAGCAGCCAAGATCCCGCGGGCTACACCTTC. Encoded protein: CASSQDPAGYTF.

This clonotype was found a few times. The chain couples TRBV6-1 to TRBJ2-7, with 10 bases fitting TRBD1. From germline, CDR1 is MNHNS and CDR2 SASEGT. This CDR3 has 17 residues. J was trimmed by 2 bases and V by 5 bases; bases with no gene match: 12. The CDR3: CASSTAGTGEGTYEQYF. The DNA for the CDR3 is TGTGCCAGCAGTACGGCCGGGACAGGGGAAGGGACCTACGAGCAGTACTTC.

This clonotype was observed many times. This sequence joins TRBV28 and TRBJ2-4; TRBD2 is a possible D gene (5 bases). The CDR3 extends over 15 amino acids. Per the germline V gene, CDR1 is MDHEN and CDR2 is SYDVKM. The V and J ends lost 4 bases and 3 bases respectively, with 13 bases between them. Here the CDR3 reads CASSSPISDKNIQYF. The CDR3 nucleotides read TGTGCCAGCAGTTCCCCCATTAGCGACAAAAACATTCAGTACTTC.

Only a few counts were recorded for this clonotype. The chain has TRBV7-9 and TRBJ2-7, with D possibly TRBD1 on 5 matching bases. Germline CDR1 and CDR2: SEHNR and FQNEAQ (reference sequence). Trimming removed 1 base from V and 5 bases from J, with 12 bases in between. This CDR3 has 14 amino acids. CDR3 sequence: CASSLVAGIDEQYF. DNA for the CDR3: TGTGCCAGCAGCTTAGTCGCAGGGATCGACGAGCAGTACTTC.

In this sample, this clonotype turned up many times. The rearrangement joins TRBV28 to TRBJ2-5; D not certain. The germline V gene encodes CDR1 MDHEN and CDR2 SYDVKM. This CDR3 is 14 amino acids long. V was shortened by 6 bases and J by 1 base, with 12 bases between the two germline ends. The CDR3 sequence: CASRVLGGQETQYF. CDR3 nucleotides: TGTGCCAGCAGGGTGTTAGGTGGCCAAGAGACCCAGTACTTC. The entire variable domain, with the rest obtained from reference TRBV28 and TRBJ2-5, is as follows: DVKVTQSSRYLVKRTGEKVFLECVQDMDHENMFWYRQDPGLGLRLIYFSYDVKMKEKGDIPEGYSVSREKKERFSLILESASTNQTSMYLCASRVLGGQETQYFGPGTRLLVL.

This clonotype was observed many times. J is TRBJ1-2 and V is TRBV11-1, with 10 bases identical to TRBD1. The CDR3 sequence is 14 residues long. Germline V gene data show CDR1 as SGHAT and CDR2 as FQDESV (reference sequence). The junction had 6 bases not matched to a gene; V was cut back by 5 bases and J by 6 bases. CDR3 bases: TGTGCCAGCAGCCTCCAGACAGGGGGCGATGGCTACACCTTC. Translated: CASSLQTGGDGYTF.

This clonotype was recorded at least ten times. The genes are TRBV2 and TRBJ1-5; D ambiguous. The V end was cut by 6 bases, the J end by 4 bases, with 13 bases between. CDR1 is SNHLY, CDR2 FYNNEI, per germline. The CDR3 covers 14 residues. CDR3 sequence (DNA): TGTGCCAGCAGAGTAGGGATTGAGAATCAGCCCCAGCATTTT. This codes for CASRVGIENQPQHF.